These T cell receptor beta chains were read from a single sample in a study of cytotoxic CD8 clonotypes in ibrutinib-treated CLL. This table comes from immunoSEQ multiplex PCR, and its TCRdb copy is limited to in-frame clones, with some not included. The table records fewer than 30,000 clones, 60% to 80% of them present only once. Sample: PBMCs, taken at disease progression, from a patient treated with ibrutinib. These receptors came from a human donor with chronic lymphocytic leukemia. Both conserved end residues are part of each CDR3.

j_call: TRBJ2-7; v_call: TRBV9; cdr3_aa: CASSAGPDGGEQYF
j_call: TRBJ2-7; v_call: TRBV6-6; cdr3_aa: CASSSHGGAGEQYF
j_call: TRBJ1-6; v_call: TRBV2; cdr3_aa: CASQDRLSSYNSPLHF
j_call: TRBJ1-2; v_call: TRBV4-1; cdr3_aa: CASSQEGGASGYTF
j_call: TRBJ1-1; v_call: TRBV29-1; cdr3_aa: CSVERDRGPGGAFF
j_call: TRBJ2-1; v_call: TRBV10-3; cdr3_aa: CAISRQGWDEQFF
j_call: TRBJ2-1; v_call: TRBV7-9; cdr3_aa: CASSFSGNEQFF
j_call: TRBJ1-2; v_call: TRBV29-1; cdr3_aa: CSADTTGIYGYTF
j_call: TRBJ1-5; v_call: TRBV6-5; cdr3_aa: CASSYRWGNQPQHF
j_call: TRBJ1-1; v_call: TRBV2; cdr3_aa: CASTRQGEGTEAFF
j_call: TRBJ2-5; v_call: TRBV7-9; cdr3_aa: CASCGETQYF
j_call: TRBJ1-1; v_call: TRBV5-1; cdr3_aa: CASSLGPQSTEAFF
j_call: TRBJ1-2; v_call: TRBV13; cdr3_aa: CASSWTGWAYGYTF
j_call: TRBJ2-5; v_call: TRBV5-6; cdr3_aa: CASSLAETQYF
j_call: TRBJ1-6; v_call: TRBV7-8; cdr3_aa: CASSLRAGRDSPLHF
j_call: TRBJ2-7; v_call: TRBV18; cdr3_aa: CASSPETGGSYEQYF
j_call: TRBJ1-3; v_call: TRBV7-9; cdr3_aa: CASSLEGQGNTIYF
j_call: TRBJ2-6; v_call: TRBV10-3; cdr3_aa: CAISSGGNVLTF
j_call: TRBJ1-1; v_call: TRBV6-5; cdr3_aa: CASSSGTSNTEAFF
j_call: TRBJ1-1; v_call: TRBV6-6; cdr3_aa: CASSRTAFIEAFF
j_call: TRBJ2-1; v_call: TRBV19; cdr3_aa: CASSIAAGEQFF
j_call: TRBJ2-1; v_call: TRBV27; cdr3_aa: CASSGGGYNEQFF
j_call: TRBJ1-4; v_call: TRBV10-3; cdr3_aa: CAISESDSFNEKLFF
j_call: TRBJ2-3; v_call: TRBV15; cdr3_aa: CATSRGYTDTQYF
j_call: TRBJ1-4; v_call: TRBV19; cdr3_aa: CASSISGTNEKLFF
j_call: TRBJ2-5; v_call: TRBV19; cdr3_aa: CASSIGAEGLQETQYF
j_call: TRBJ1-1; v_call: TRBV7-9; cdr3_aa: CASSQTGGTEAFF
j_call: TRBJ1-5; v_call: TRBV5-6; cdr3_aa: CASSFLKTGESNQPQHF
j_call: TRBJ1-1; v_call: TRBV5-1; cdr3_aa: CASSQTGGTEAFF
j_call: TRBJ2-3; v_call: TRBV19; cdr3_aa: CASSIGASGADTQYF
j_call: TRBJ2-1; v_call: TRBV11-3; cdr3_aa: CASSSQRGGAEQFF
j_call: TRBJ1-6; v_call: TRBV5-6; cdr3_aa: CASSLGLPTALHF
j_call: TRBJ1-1; v_call: TRBV4-1; cdr3_aa: CASSLTRDTEAFF
j_call: TRBJ1-5; v_call: TRBV11-2; cdr3_aa: CASSSGTYNQPQHF
j_call: TRBJ2-5; v_call: TRBV6-1; cdr3_aa: CASSQGQGALEETQYF
j_call: TRBJ1-2; v_call: TRBV29-1; cdr3_aa: CSVAEGDYGYTF
j_call: TRBJ1-1; v_call: TRBV10-1; cdr3_aa: CASSSVRNTEAFF
j_call: TRBJ1-3; v_call: TRBV5-1; cdr3_aa: CASSPGFGAGNTIYF
j_call: TRBJ1-4; v_call: TRBV30; cdr3_aa: CAWNRDGEKLFF
j_call: TRBJ1-1; v_call: TRBV6-6; cdr3_aa: CASSPGQHEAFF
j_call: TRBJ1-1; v_call: TRBV9; cdr3_aa: CASSPLLSGTGEIGAEAFF
j_call: TRBJ1-2; v_call: TRBV7-3; cdr3_aa: CASSPGTGAGYTF
j_call: TRBJ1-5; v_call: TRBV6-6; cdr3_aa: CASRRTGDQPQHF
j_call: TRBJ1-2; v_call: TRBV5-4; cdr3_aa: CASSLGGGVNGYTF
j_call: TRBJ1-2; v_call: TRBV19; cdr3_aa: CASTHGTAPRRSGYTF
j_call: TRBJ1-2; v_call: TRBV2; cdr3_aa: CASTAGGDYGYTF
j_call: TRBJ2-7; v_call: TRBV4-3; cdr3_aa: CASSQDPGTGGYEQYF
j_call: TRBJ2-1; v_call: TRBV30; cdr3_aa: CAWTDGTAREQFF
j_call: TRBJ2-3; v_call: TRBV4-2; cdr3_aa: CASSQGQGDTDTQYF
j_call: TRBJ1-1; v_call: TRBV20-1; cdr3_aa: CSANPGAEAFF
j_call: TRBJ2-7; v_call: TRBV15; cdr3_aa: CATSRDQGSEQYF
j_call: TRBJ1-6; v_call: TRBV6-5; cdr3_aa: CASTPREGYNSPLHF
j_call: TRBJ1-2; v_call: TRBV18; cdr3_aa: CASSPGTGGAGNYGYTF
j_call: TRBJ2-1; v_call: TRBV19; cdr3_aa: CASRRDRTYNEQFF
j_call: TRBJ2-1; v_call: TRBV9; cdr3_aa: CASGRGPDRNEQFF
j_call: TRBJ2-7; v_call: TRBV7-6; cdr3_aa: CASSPVGGSSYEQYF
j_call: TRBJ2-2; v_call: TRBV7-3; cdr3_aa: CASSLKGQGFGELFF